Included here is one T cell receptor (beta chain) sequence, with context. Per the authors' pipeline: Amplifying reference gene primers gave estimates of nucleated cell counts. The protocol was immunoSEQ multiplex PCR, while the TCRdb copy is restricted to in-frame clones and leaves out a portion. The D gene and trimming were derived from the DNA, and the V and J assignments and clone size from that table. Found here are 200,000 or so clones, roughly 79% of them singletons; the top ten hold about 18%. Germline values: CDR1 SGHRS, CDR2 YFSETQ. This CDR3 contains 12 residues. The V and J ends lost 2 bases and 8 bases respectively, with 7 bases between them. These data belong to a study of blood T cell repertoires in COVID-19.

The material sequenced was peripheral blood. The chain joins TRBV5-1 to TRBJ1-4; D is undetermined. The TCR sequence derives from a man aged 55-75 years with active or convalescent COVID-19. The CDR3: CASSLSGEKLFF. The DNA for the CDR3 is TGCGCCAGCAGCTTATCGGGGGAAAAACTGTTTTTT.